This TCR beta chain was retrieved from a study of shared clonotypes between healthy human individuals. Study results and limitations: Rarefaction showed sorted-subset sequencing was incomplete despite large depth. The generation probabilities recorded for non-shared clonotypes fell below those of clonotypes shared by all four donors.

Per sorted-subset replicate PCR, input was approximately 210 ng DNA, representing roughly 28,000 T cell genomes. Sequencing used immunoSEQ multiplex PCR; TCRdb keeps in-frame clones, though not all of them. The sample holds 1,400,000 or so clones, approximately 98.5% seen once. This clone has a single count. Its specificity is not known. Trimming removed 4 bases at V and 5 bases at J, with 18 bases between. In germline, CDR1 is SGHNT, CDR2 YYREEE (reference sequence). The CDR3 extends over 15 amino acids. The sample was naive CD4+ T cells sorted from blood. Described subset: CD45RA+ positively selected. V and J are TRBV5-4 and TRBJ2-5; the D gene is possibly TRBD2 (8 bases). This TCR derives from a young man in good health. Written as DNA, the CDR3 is TGTGCCAGCAGCGCGGGAGGAGGGGGCCCGGAGACCCAGTACTTC. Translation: CASSAGGGGPETQYF. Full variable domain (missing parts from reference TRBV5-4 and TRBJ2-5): ETGVTQSPTHLIKTRGQQVTLRCSSQSGHNTVSWYQQALGQGPQFIFQYYREEENGRGNFPPRFSGLQFPNYSSELNVNALELDDSALYLCASSAGGGGPETQYFGPGTRLLVL.